These 23 T cell receptor beta chains were sequenced from one sample in a study of blood T cell repertoires in COVID-19. Assay used: immunoSEQ multiplex PCR; TCRdb lists only in-frame clones, some missing. In the table there are 120,000 or so clones, less than 90% of which are singletons. Sequencing input: peripheral blood. The receptors here all came from a man older than 75 with active or convalescent COVID-19.

This clone was seen only a few times. The gene calls are TRBV6-1 and TRBJ2-6, with 7 bases lining up with TRBD1. The V gene's germline CDR1 is MNHNS and CDR2 SASEGT. With 3 bases clipped from V and 0 bases from J, the junction kept 14 bases outside the gene matches. This CDR3 comprises 20 residues. The CDR3 nucleotides are TGTGCCAGCAGTGACAGGGACAGTCTAAGACTTAGCTCTGGGGCCAACGTCCTGACTTTC. Amino acid sequence: CASSDRDSLRLSSGANVLTF.

This rearrangement joins TRBV9 to TRBJ2-3; perhaps TRBD2 as D (5 bases). V gave up 4 bases and J gave up 5 bases, with 17 bases separating them. Germline loops: CDR1 SGDLS, CDR2 YYNGEE. The CDR3 consists of 15 residues. The CDR3: CASSRDPTSLDTQYF. CDR3 nucleotide sequence: TGTGCCAGCAGCCGGGATCCAACCTCCCTAGATACGCAGTATTTT.

The rearrangement links TRBV7-3 to TRBJ2-1, with TRBD1 matching 7 bases. The germline CDR1 and CDR2 sequences are SGHTA and FQGTGA. This CDR3 has 13 residues. The V and J ends lost 4 bases and 5 bases, in that order; junction bases with no gene match: 2. The CDR3 spells CASSSGQNNEQFF. The CDR3, as DNA: TGTGCCAGCAGCTCGGGACAGAACAATGAGCAGTTCTTC.

J is TRBJ2-5 and V is TRBV30; 7 bases line up with TRBD1. This CDR3 is built from 15 residues. With V trimmed by 0 bases and J by 5 bases, 9 bases remained unmatched. Germline CDR1 reads GTSNPN; CDR2 reads SVGIG (reference sequence). CDR3: CAWSVSTGIRETQYF. As DNA, the CDR3 is TGTGCCTGGAGTGTATCGACAGGGATTAGGGAGACCCAGTACTTC.

J is TRBJ1-3 and V is TRBV6-5, with D possibly being TRBD1 (5 bases). CDR3 length: 15 residues. In germline, CDR1 is MNHEY, CDR2 SVGAGI. Between the trimmed V and J ends, which lost 6 bases and 4 bases, there was a span of 16 bases. CDR3 protein: CASSPGWTTGNTIYF. CDR3 nucleotides: TGTGCCAGCAGCCCCGGGTGGACAACAGGAAACACCATATATTTT.

V is TRBV5-1 and J is TRBJ2-5, with 9 bases fitting TRBD2. This CDR3 comprises 15 residues. The J segment lost 5 bases and the V segment lost 2 bases, leaving 7 bases of the junction unmatched. CDR1 and CDR2 from the germline V gene are SGHRS and YFSETQ. CDR3 sequence reads: CASSLGSGSRETQYF. CDR3 bases: TGCGCCAGCAGCTTAGGTAGCGGGAGTCGTGAGACCCAGTACTTC.

This chain links TRBV3-1 (or the pseudogene TRBV3-2) with TRBJ2-3, with a tentative D call TRBD2 (5 bases). Germline lookup yields CDR1 LGHDT and CDR2 YNNKEL (reference sequence). V lost 5 bases and J lost 3, with 12 bases in between. The length of the CDR3 is 14 residues. The DNA of the CDR3 is TGTGCCAGCAGCTTTGCCTTAGCGACAGATACGCAGTATTTT. Protein product: CASSFALATDTQYF.

The gene calls are TRBV2 and TRBJ1-6; 9 bases fit TRBD1. The V segment lost 4 bases and the J segment 8 bases; nucleotides outside the gene matches: 3. This CDR3 spans 14 amino acids. Germline V gene sequence: CDR1 SNHLY, CDR2 FYNNEI. CDR3 nucleotide sequence: TGTGCCAGCAGTGGGGACAGGGTGGATTCACCCCTCCACTTT. It is translated as CASSGDRVDSPLHF. Filled out from reference TRBV2 and TRBJ1-6, the complete variable domain reads EPEVTQTPSHQVTQMGQEVILRCVPISNHLYFYWYRQILGQKVEFLVSFYNNEISEKSEIFDDQFSVERPDGSNFTLKIRSTKLEDSAMYFCASSGDRVDSPLHFGNGTRLTVT.

This clone was picked up a small number of times. This rearrangement joins TRBV7-6 to TRBJ1-2, with 9 bases identical to TRBD1. CDR1 is SGHVS and CDR2 is FNYEAQ in the germline V gene. There are 13 residues in the CDR3. V lost 5 bases and J lost 7; bases outside the gene matches: 5. CDR3 residues: CASSPGTGSGYTF. CDR3 in DNA: TGTGCCAGCAGCCCGGGGACAGGGTCTGGCTACACCTTC.

This clone was seen once. The gene calls are TRBV9 and TRBJ1-1, with 8 bases identical to TRBD1. Germline-derived CDR1 and CDR2 are SGDLS and YYNGEE. The ends lost 0 bases at V and 5 bases at J; junction bases unmatched: 6. This CDR3 has 15 amino acids. CDR3 in amino acids: CASSVALGQGTEAFF. In DNA form, the CDR3 reads TGTGCCAGCAGCGTAGCTTTAGGACAGGGAACTGAAGCTTTCTTT.

The V call is TRBV4-1, the J call TRBJ1-2; 10 positions agree with TRBD1. After removal of 3 bases from V and 4 bases from J, the junction contained 8 bases not matched to a gene. The CDR3 is 16 residues long. The germline V gene has CDR1 MGHRA and CDR2 YSYEKL. CDR3 residues: CASSQTGQGPLYGYTF. The DNA of the CDR3 is TGCGCCAGCAGCCAGACGGGACAGGGGCCCCTCTATGGCTACACCTTC.

CDR3 residues: CASSLRGDGELFF. CDR3 coding DNA: TGTGCCAGCAGCTTACGAGGAGACGGGGAGCTGTTTTTT. The rearrangement joins TRBV7-9 to TRBJ2-2; D gene uncertain. Trimming cost V 2 bases and J 7 bases, with 8 bases left between them. This CDR3 is built from 13 residues. Germline values: CDR1 SEHNR, CDR2 FQNEAQ (reference sequence). Together with reference TRBV7-9 and TRBJ2-2, the CDR3 gives the full variable domain: DTGVSQNPRHKITKRGQNVTFRCDPISEHNRLYWYRQTLGQGPEFLTYFQNEAQLEKSRLLSDRFSAERPKGSFSTLEIQRTEQGDSAMYLCASSLRGDGELFFGEGSRLTVL.

This chain connects TRBV4-3 to TRBJ2-1; TRBD2 aligns across 14 bases. The CDR3 runs to 16 residues. With 0 bases clipped from V and 10 bases from J, the junction kept 5 bases outside the gene matches. Germline CDR1 LGHNA, CDR2 YSLEER. The CDR3 loop is CASSQDGTSGSQEQFF. The CDR3 coding sequence is TGCGCCAGCAGCCAAGACGGGACTAGCGGGAGCCAAGAGCAGTTCTTC.

The sample holds one count of this clone. The chain has TRBV30 and TRBJ1-1; D remains ambiguous. Germline V gene data show CDR1 as GTSNPN and CDR2 as SVGIG (reference sequence). V was clipped by 3 bases and J by 1 base, with 9 bases between them. The CDR3 is made up of 13 amino acids. The CDR3 loop is CAWSPQENTEAFF. Here the CDR3 DNA reads TGTGCCTGGAGCCCTCAGGAGAACACTGAAGCTTTCTTT.

V and J are TRBV27 and TRBJ2-3, with 10 bases fitting TRBD1. From germline, CDR1 is MNHEY and CDR2 SMNVEV (reference sequence). CDR3 length equals 16 residues. The V gene end was trimmed by 4 bases and the J gene end by 2 bases; junction bases not matched to a gene: 6. CDR3 loop: CASSSGTGAYTDTQYF. In DNA form, the CDR3 reads TGTGCCAGCAGTTCCGGGACAGGGGCCTACACAGATACGCAGTATTTT.

This rearrangement joins TRBV2 to TRBJ1-2; tentatively, D is TRBD1 (5 bases). The CDR3 consists of 18 residues. Per the germline V gene, CDR1 is SNHLY and CDR2 is FYNNEI. The V gene lost 8 bases and the J gene lost 1 base, with 26 bases spanning the gap. The CDR3 reads CASPRSGGRNSINYGYTF. In DNA form, the CDR3 reads TGTGCCAGCCCGCGCTCGGGGGGGAGGAATTCAATTAACTATGGCTACACCTTC.

J is TRBJ1-2 and V is TRBV6-5; possibly TRBD1 for D (5 bases). The CDR3 runs to 13 residues. Germline V gene sequence: CDR1 MNHEY, CDR2 SVGAGI. The germline V and J ends were trimmed by 6 bases and 4 bases, with 12 bases remaining between them. DNA of the CDR3: TGTGCCAGCAGACGGACAAGCATCTATGGCTACACCTTC. Residues: CASRRTSIYGYTF.

The genes are TRBV11-2 and TRBJ2-1; 13 bases map to TRBD2. The CDR3 extends over 14 amino acids. The germline gives CDR1 SGHAT, CDR2 FQNNGV. Unmatched junction bases numbered 3, after V lost 3 bases and J lost 10 bases. In nucleotides, the CDR3 is TGTGCCAGCAGCTTGGGACTAGCGGGGCGGGAGCAGTTCTTC. Its translation is CASSLGLAGREQFF.

The V and J genes are TRBV29-1 and TRBJ2-1; 9 nucleotides line up with TRBD1. J gave up 4 bases and V 5 bases, and 15 bases lay outside the gene matches. Looked up from germline, CDR1 is SQVTM and CDR2 is ANQGSEA. The CDR3 length is 17 residues. CDR3 sequence reads: CSVQKLLQGAFYNEQFF. In nucleotides, the CDR3 is TGCAGCGTTCAGAAGCTCCTACAGGGGGCGTTTTACAATGAGCAGTTCTTC.

This sequence joins TRBV7-8 and TRBJ2-7, with unresolved D. This CDR3 spans 14 amino acids. Germline V gene lookup returns CDR1 SGHVS and CDR2 FQNEAQ. Trimming left V 1 base short and J 3 bases short, with 10 bases between. This CDR3 reads CASSLERGLYEQYF. In DNA form, the CDR3 reads TGTGCCAGCAGCTTAGAGCGCGGTCTCTACGAGCAGTACTTC.

The chain has TRBV5-1 and TRBJ2-5; 12 bases line up with TRBD1. In germline, CDR1 is SGHRS, CDR2 YFSETQ. This CDR3 is 16 amino acids long. Trimming at V came to 1 base and at J to 10 bases, leaving 11 bases not matched to a gene. Here the CDR3 DNA reads TGCGCCAGCAGCTTGTCTGGGACAGGGGGCGTGGGGGTCCAGTACTTC. This sequence encodes CASSLSGTGGVGVQYF.

The gene calls are TRBV19 and TRBJ2-1; 9 nucleotides line up with TRBD2. J gave up 0 bases and V 2 bases, and 2 bases lay outside the gene matches. Germline CDR1 is LNHDA and CDR2 is SQIVND (reference sequence). CDR3 length equals 16 residues. Here the CDR3 reads CASSIISGSSYNEQFF. The CDR3 DNA reads TGTGCCAGTAGTATAATTAGCGGGAGCTCCTACAATGAGCAGTTCTTC.

The CDR3 coding sequence is TGTGCCAGCAGCAAAGAAGCCGCAACAGACAGGGCTGGAAACACCATATATTTT. Translation: CASSKEAATDRAGNTIYF. This sequence joins TRBV21-1 and TRBJ1-3; the table's TRBD1 call for D was not verified on the DNA. TRBV21-1 has pseudogene status. This CDR3 is 18 amino acids long.